The TCR beta chain under discussion was sequenced for a study of blood T cell repertoires in COVID-19. Study-wide background: Material from acute and convalescent COVID-19 was sourced from the United States, Italy and Spain. In each case, the material was cDNA or gDNA derived from T cells, B-cell-depleted T cells, or PBMCs.

In the original workflow: Scientists estimated how many nucleated cells there were by amplifying reference gene primers. Clones were sequenced by immunoSEQ multiplex PCR, and TCRdb holds only the in-frame ones, with some missing. The V and J calls and clone size were taken over from that table, and D and trimming were inferred from the DNA. The data hold roughly 380,000 clones, with more than 75% observed a single time. With 7 bases clipped from V and 3 bases from J, the junction kept 7 bases outside the gene matches. Germline CDR1 and CDR2: SGHRS and YFSETQ. CDR3 length: 14 residues. The TCR sequence derives from a human donor with acute or convalescent COVID-19. The donor label of this sample is uncertain. The sequencing sample was made of peripheral blood. The chain recombines TRBV5-1 with TRBJ2-7, with TRBD1 matching over 10 bases. This CDR3 reads CASQEDRGFYEQYF. The CDR3 DNA reads as TGCGCCAGCCAAGAGGACAGGGGGTTCTACGAGCAGTACTTC.